This entry describes one T cell receptor beta chain. The PCR had 60 Vbeta and 13 Jbeta primers. The table came from immunoSEQ multiplex PCR; TCRdb's copy has only in-frame clones and leaves some out. The repertoire has over 95,000 clones, 82% of them found once; the top ten carry roughly 2.6%. This sample was taken from a study of cytomegalovirus exposure and HLA in healthy donors. Germline CDR1 is MNHEY and CDR2 is SVGAGI. Losses at the gene ends were 5 bases for V and 1 base for J; bases not matched to a gene: 4. The CDR3 contains 14 residues. The TCR comes from a young woman in good health and CMV-seronegative. The chain is built from TRBV6-5 and TRBJ2-5; 7 bases are shared with TRBD1. The source material was PBMCs. The chain's CDR3 is CASSPDRVQETQYF. CDR3 coding DNA: TGTGCCAGCAGTCCTGACAGGGTCCAAGAGACCCAGTACTTC.